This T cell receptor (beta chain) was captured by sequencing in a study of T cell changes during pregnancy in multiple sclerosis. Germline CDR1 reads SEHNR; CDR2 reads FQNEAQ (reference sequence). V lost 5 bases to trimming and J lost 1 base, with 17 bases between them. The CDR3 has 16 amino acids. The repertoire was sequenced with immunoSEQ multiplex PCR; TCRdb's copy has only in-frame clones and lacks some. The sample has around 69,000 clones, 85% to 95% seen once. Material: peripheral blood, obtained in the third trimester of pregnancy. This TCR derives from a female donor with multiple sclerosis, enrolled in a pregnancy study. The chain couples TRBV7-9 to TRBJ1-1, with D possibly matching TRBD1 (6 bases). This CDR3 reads CASSPQKGRGNTEAFF. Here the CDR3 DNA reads TGTGCCAGCAGCCCTCAAAAGGGCAGGGGGAACACTGAAGCTTTCTTT.